A single sample is the source of the 10 T cell receptor beta chains below, sequenced in a study of cytomegalovirus exposure and HLA in healthy donors (dated by TCRdb to between 2016 and 2019). Library preparation used the immunoSEQ multiplex PCR assay. For the multiplex PCR, a mixture combining 60 forward primers for TCR Vbeta segments and 13 reverse primers for TCR Jbeta segments was used. Here the immuneACCESS table is served through TCRdb, limited to in-frame sequences with V and J called. Missing clones are a known gap in these copies; in checked studies unresolved V genes cover under half, and the rest lacks a known reason. The sample profile shows about 150,000 clones; 88% of them were found once. The ten biggest clones cover around 0.51% of the sample. The sequenced sample was PBMCs. All receptors derive from a woman aged 35 to 49 in good health and CMV-seronegative.

V gene TRBV4-2 combines with J gene TRBJ2-7; TRBD1 is a possible D gene (6 bases). The CDR3 contains 15 residues. Germline V gene lookup returns CDR1 LGHNA and CDR2 YNFKEQ. V gave up 0 bases and J gave up 4 bases, with 13 bases separating them. CDR3 DNA: TGTGCCAGCAGCCAAGAAACAGGGATGGCGTACGAGCAGTACTTC. This translates into CASSQETGMAYEQYF.

The gene calls are TRBV2 and TRBJ2-4, with TRBD1 identical over 10 bases. Germline-derived CDR1 and CDR2 are SNHLY and FYNNEI. Losses at the gene ends were 5 bases for V and 2 bases for J; bases not matched to a gene: 6. The CDR3 totals 16 residues. The CDR3 reads CASSYGQGVTKNIQYF. In nucleotides, the CDR3 is TGTGCCAGCAGTTACGGACAGGGGGTGACCAAAAACATTCAGTACTTC.

The chain couples TRBV19 to TRBJ2-2; 8 bases are shared with TRBD1. This CDR3 spans 14 amino acids. Germline CDR1 is LNHDA and CDR2 is SQIVND (reference sequence). J gave up 3 bases and V 6 bases, and 3 bases lay outside the gene matches. The CDR3 region has the DNA TGTGCCAGTAGACTACAGGGGGACACCGGGGAGCTGTTTTTT. Translation gives CASRLQGDTGELFF.

CDR3 coding DNA: TGTGCCACCGTTTCCGGGGAGCTGTTTTTT. Translating it yields CATVSGELFF. The chain joins TRBV28 to TRBJ2-2; D gene unclear. Trimming shortened V by 10 bases and J by 6 bases, and 6 bases separated the two germline ends. The CDR3 loop spans 10 amino acids. CDR1 is MDHEN and CDR2 is SYDVKM in the germline V gene.

J is TRBJ2-3 and V is TRBV29-1, with D perhaps matching TRBD2 (7 bases). The CDR3 is 15 residues long. V lost 5 bases, J lost 3 bases, and 18 bases lay in between. Per the germline V gene, CDR1 is SQVTM and CDR2 is ANQGSEA. The CDR3, as DNA: TGCAGCGTTAGGGGGGGGCAAGGCCCAACAGATACGCAGTATTTT. Amino acid sequence: CSVRGGQGPTDTQYF.

This sequence joins TRBV4-1 and TRBJ1-1, with TRBD1 matching over 9 bases. There are 15 residues in the CDR3. Germline V lookup: CDR1 MGHRA, CDR2 YSYEKL. Losses at the gene ends were 3 bases for V and 4 bases for J; bases not matched to a gene: 6. CDR3 sequence reads: CASSQTIQGATEAFF. CDR3 DNA: TGCGCCAGCAGCCAGACTATACAGGGGGCCACTGAAGCTTTCTTT.

V gene TRBV10-3 combines with J gene TRBJ2-7, with TRBD1 identical over 8 bases. The CDR3 totals 15 residues. Per the germline V gene, CDR1 is ENHRY and CDR2 is SYGVKD. V gave up 7 bases and J gave up 6 bases; unmatched junction bases: 14. The CDR3 protein is CAITQGAIPFSEQYF. DNA for the CDR3: TGTGCCATCACTCAGGGGGCCATCCCATTTTCCGAGCAGTACTTC.

This chain joins TRBV6-1 and TRBJ1-4, with D unresolved. Trimming shortened V by 2 bases and J by 10 bases, and 14 bases separated the two germline ends. The CDR3 sequence is 14 residues long. Germline lookup yields CDR1 MNHNS and CDR2 SASEGT. CDR3: CASSEMILYGKLFF. For the CDR3, the DNA is TGTGCCAGCAGTGAAATGATTCTCTATGGAAAACTGTTTTTT.

The chain uses TRBV5-1 and TRBJ1-4; no firm D call. V lost 0 bases to trimming and J lost 4 bases, with 13 bases between them. Germline lookup yields CDR1 SGHRS and CDR2 YFSETQ. The CDR3 consists of 16 residues. The CDR3 DNA reads TGCGCCAGCAGCTTGGGAGGGTCAGTGGTTAATGAAAAACTGTTTTTT. It codes for CASSLGGSVVNEKLFF.

V usage is TRBV11-3 and J usage is TRBJ1-5; D is uncertain. The V gene lost 6 bases and the J gene lost 3 bases, with 15 bases spanning the gap. Germline V gene data show CDR1 as SGHNT and CDR2 as YENEEA. The CDR3 is made up of 15 amino acids. The DNA for the CDR3 is TGTGCCAGCAGAAACGATTTACTCCTCAATCAGCCCCAGCATTTT. Translation gives CASRNDLLLNQPQHF.